The clone carrying this TCR beta chain appeared a few times. Its antigen is not known. Trimming shortened V by 3 bases and J by 8 bases, and 22 bases separated the two germline ends. Germline V gene sequence: CDR1 WNHNN, CDR2 SYGVQD (reference sequence). The CDR3 is made up of 16 amino acids. Method: immunoSEQ multiplex PCR; TCRdb's copy keeps in-frame clones and lacks some. Seen here are under 200,000 clones, 80% to 90% observed once, and the top ten hold around 2.4%. The sample comes from a study of cytomegalovirus exposure and HLA in healthy donors. Study-level information: The same platform was used for the approximately 110 validation repertoires and the 650 to 800 first-cohort repertoires, a later analysis reported.

Study-level results: The listing of 150 to 200 TCR beta chains classed them as cytomegalovirus-associated. Three chains linked to CMV were shown in vitro to be specific for CMV antigens. The classifier, whose performance was assessed in both the original and validation cohorts, reportedly diagnosed cytomegalovirus status with high specificity and sensitivity.

Material for sequencing was PBMCs. The clonotype comes from a woman aged 18-35 years in good health and CMV-seronegative. The V call is TRBV10-1, the J call TRBJ1-2; weak D call: TRBD1 (6 bases). CDR3 sequence reads: CASSDRPTGLTEGYTF. The DNA of the CDR3 is TGCGCCAGCAGTGACCGCCCGACAGGCCTAACGGAGGGCTACACCTTC.